Listed here is a single T cell receptor beta chain. Its target antigen remains unknown. The sample holds no much larger clone one base away, and base qualities are not on file. Genomic DNA was extracted from sorted cells for sequencing of the TCRbeta CDR3 region. The immunoSEQ Assay was used to sequence the TCRbeta CDR3 regions. TCRdb retrieved this table from immuneACCESS and kept in-frame rearrangements only. Not all clones are present; in checked studies, unresolved V genes account for under half, and no reason is known for the remainder. For this sample the table gives 99,000 or so clones, of which 93% were detected only once. Roughly 0.27% of the sample rests with the top ten. This entry belongs to a study of OX40 agonist ivuxolimab in advanced cancers. With regard to the full study: Ivuxolimab was an agonistic, fully human IgG2 monoclonal antibody directed against OX40 (CD134), a costimulatory receptor. Intravenous ivuxolimab was administered to patients every 2 weeks at six dose levels: 0.01, 0.1, 0.3, 1.5, 3 and 10 mg/kg. Of the approximately 50 patients in dose escalation, some 20 had hepatocellular carcinoma, some 15 had melanoma, 9 had renal cell carcinoma and 9 had head and neck cancer. In the dose-escalation cohort, 75% to 85% of patients were male, and the mean age was approximately 60 years with a range of 23 to 79. Prior anti-PD-1, anti-PD-L1 or anti-CTLA-4 therapy was permitted, and checkpoint inhibitors had been received by 30% to 40% of dose-escalation patients. Three dose-escalation patients achieved partial responses, one with hepatocellular carcinoma and two with cutaneous melanoma. The purpose of peripheral TCRbeta sequencing was to test whether ivuxolimab changed TCR sequence diversity and led to clonal T-cell expansion. The paper covers the monotherapy dose-escalation part of the phase I ivuxolimab trial, which included N ≈ 50 patients.

The trial excluded patients who had a history of autoimmune disease or who were on systemic immunosuppression. Peripheral blood for TCR sequencing was collected from all dose cohorts at baseline, on cycle 4 day 1, and on cycle 7 day 1. The samples were taken from a phase I, first-in-human, multicenter, open-label dose-escalation trial of ivuxolimab. The trial enrolled adults with locally advanced or metastatic head and neck squamous cell, hepatocellular, melanoma or renal cell carcinoma. Before TCR sequencing, CD4+ and CD8+ T cells were separately sorted from peripheral blood. What the research found in general, with its limitations: The antigen specificity of the clonally expanded peripheral T cells was not determined. After ivuxolimab, CD8+ T cells had more expanded clones than CD4+ T cells on average. Low levels of normalized T-cell clonal expansion were also seen in some patients who did not respond. Partial responders in the 0.1-3.0 mg/kg groups had among the lowest normalized peripheral clonal expansion, especially among CD8+ T cells. At doses from 0.1 to 3.0 mg/kg, clonal expansion was seen in both CD4+ and CD8+ blood T cells between baseline and week 6.

The CDR3 runs 15 amino acids, cysteine and phenylalanine included. Only the CDR3 part of the read is kept: 45 bases, read in frame from the first base. The germline V gene sets CDR1 to SGHNT and CDR2 to YENEEA. V is cut by 5 bases and J by 4 bases, and the space between the germline ends is 12 bases. Sample: CD4+ or CD8+ T cells sorted from blood, taken in a trial of the OX40 agonist ivuxolimab. The receptor comes from an adult with an advanced solid tumor such as melanoma, head and neck, liver or kidney cancer. Rearrangement joined TRBV11-3 to TRBJ1-6; the D gene remains uncertain. Here the CDR3 is given as CASSLFGRYNSPLHF. The nucleotide sequence reads TGTGCCAGCAGCCTTTTCGGACGGTATAATTCACCCCTCCACTTT.